This is a list of T cell receptor beta chains from one sample in a study of cytomegalovirus exposure and HLA in healthy donors. Only in-frame clones appear in the TCRdb table, and some are missing; sequencing was by immunoSEQ multiplex PCR. Seen here are about 170,000 clones, around 80% observed once, and the top ten hold less than 2.5%. Sequencing was carried out using PBMCs. The receptors were sampled from a male donor in good health and CMV-seronegative. Both conserved end residues are part of each CDR3. Fields, in order: J gene, D gene, clone size, V gene, CDR3 DNA, CDR3 protein. The D gene is left open where the match is weak. Size values are once, few and many counts, or a class for expanded clones, and some rows have none.

TRBJ1-5 | TRBD1 | few | TRBV27 | TGTGCCAGCAGCTTTACAGGGGAAGGCAATCAGCCCCAGCATTTT | CASSFTGEGNQPQHF
TRBJ2-2 | TRBD2 | . | TRBV2 | TGTGCCAGCATGCAACTAGCGGGACAAACCGGGGAGCTGTTTTTT | CASMQLAGQTGELFF
TRBJ2-7 | TRBD1 | . | TRBV11-2 | TGTGCCAGCAGCATCGGGGACAGGGTCTACGAGCAGTACTTC | CASSIGDRVYEQYF
TRBJ1-1 | . | few | TRBV5-4 | TGTGCCAGCAGCCCCCAGACGCTTCAGGGCACTGAAGCTTTCTTT | CASSPQTLQGTEAFF
TRBJ1-2 | . | . | TRBV6-1 | TGTGCCAGCAGTGACTTGTGGCAGACTAACTATGGCTACACCTTC | CASSDLWQTNYGYTF
TRBJ1-1 | . | . | TRBV14 | TGTGCCAGCAGCCGTAGTCTGAACACTGAAGCTTTCTTT | CASSRSLNTEAFF
TRBJ1-1 | . | . | TRBV7-2 | TGTGCCAGCAGCTCTGGCGGGGGCAGGGACACTGAAGCTTTCTTT | CASSSGGGRDTEAFF
TRBJ1-1 | . | . | TRBV10-3 | TGTGCCATCACCGACCAAGGGAGAGGGAACACTGAAGCTTTCTTT | CAITDQGRGNTEAFF
TRBJ1-5 | . | . | TRBV11-2 | TGTGCCAGCAGCTTAGAGGGGGGGCAGCCCCAGCATTTT | CASSLEGGQPQHF
TRBJ1-4 | TRBD1 | few | TRBV10-3 | TGTGCCACCCAGGGGGGCCGGGAGGAAAAACTGTTTTTT | CATQGGREEKLFF
TRBJ2-3 | . | . | TRBV7-6 | TGTGCCAGCAGCTTAGGGGGCTATAGCACAGATACGCAGTATTTT | CASSLGGYSTDTQYF
TRBJ2-7 | . | . | TRBV15 | TGTGCCACCAGCAGAGATGGGGCAGAACTTACGGTCGGGCAGTACTTC | CATSRDGAELTVGQYF
TRBJ2-2 | . | once | TRBV5-1 | TGCGCCAGCAGCGTCGGACAGCCCACCGGGGAGCTGTTTTTT | CASSVGQPTGELFF
TRBJ2-5 | TRBD1 | . | TRBV6-1 | TGTGCCAGCACCAAAACCGGGACAGGGCCAGAGACCCAGTACTTC | CASTKTGTGPETQYF